Listed here are 29 T cell receptor beta chains from one sample, sequenced in a study of blood T cell repertoires in COVID-19. The protocol was immunoSEQ multiplex PCR, while the TCRdb copy is restricted to in-frame clones and leaves out a portion. The sample records around 230,000 clones, approximately 83% being singletons. The sequenced sample was PBMCs or T cells enriched from blood (not recorded which). The receptors were gathered from a woman between 40 and 50 years old with acute COVID-19.

The chain employs TRBV4-1 and TRBJ1-4; 8 nucleotides agree with TRBD1. The germline V gene encodes CDR1 MGHRA and CDR2 YSYEKL. J was trimmed by 6 bases and V by 3 bases; bases with no gene match: 9. CDR3 length: 16 residues. The DNA of the CDR3 is TGCGCCAGCAGCCATGAGGCGGCGGGACAGGATGAAAAACTGTTTTTT. This encodes CASSHEAAGQDEKLFF.

This clone was seen only a few times. CDR3 in DNA: TGCAGCGTTGAACGGGACAGGGTCCACGAGCAGTACTTC. It yields the protein CSVERDRVHEQYF. The rearrangement joins TRBV29-1 to TRBJ2-7; 9 bases are shared with TRBD1. CDR1 and CDR2 (germline): SQVTM, ANQGSEA. The CDR3 contains 13 residues. The trim removed 2 bases at V and 5 bases at J, leaving 4 bases unmatched.

The V gene is TRBV4-1, the J gene TRBJ2-7; 7 bases are shared with TRBD2. V shed 4 bases and J 0 bases; nucleotides not matched to a gene: 3. The CDR3 runs to 14 residues. Germline assignment: CDR1 MGHRA and CDR2 YSYEKL. This CDR3 is CASSPRTSSYEQYF. CDR3 coding DNA: TGCGCCAGCAGCCCAAGGACTAGCTCCTACGAGCAGTACTTC.

The chain joins TRBV18 to TRBJ2-7; possible D gene TRBD1, 6 bases. CDR1 is KGHSH and CDR2 is LQKENI in the germline V gene. Trimming cost V 3 bases and J 1 base, with 13 bases left between them. This CDR3 contains 15 residues. The CDR3 sequence: CASSPATQGSYEQYF. CDR3 coding DNA: TGTGCCAGCTCACCGGCGACACAGGGTTCCTACGAGCAGTACTTC. The variable domain in full, completed from reference TRBV18 and TRBJ2-7, reads NAGVMQNPRHLVRRRGQEARLRCSPMKGHSHVYWYRQLPEEGLKFMVYLQKENIIDESGMPKERFSAEFPKEGPSILRIQQVVRGDSAAYFCASSPATQGSYEQYFGPGTRLTVT.

This chain joins TRBV18 and TRBJ2-1; 9 bases fit TRBD1. The CDR3 runs to 14 residues. Germline values: CDR1 KGHSH, CDR2 LQKENI. Unmatched junction bases numbered 4, after V lost 5 bases and J lost 5 bases. In nucleotides, the CDR3 is TGTGCCAGCTCATGGACAGGGGAACACAATGAGCAGTTCTTC. Translating it yields CASSWTGEHNEQFF.

The table lists this clone with a count of one. The chain combines TRBV29-1 with TRBJ2-7; 9 bases map to TRBD1. This CDR3 comprises 12 residues. Germline CDR1 and CDR2: SQVTM and ANQGSEA. The trim removed 6 bases at V and 5 bases at J, leaving 5 bases unmatched. The CDR3 DNA reads as TGCAGCGTAGGGACAGGGTCCCACGAGCAGTACTTC. It codes for CSVGTGSHEQYF.

Worth noting for this clone: This sample also contains other DNA sequences that code for the same CDR3. This rearrangement joins TRBV7-8 to TRBJ2-3; D perhaps matches TRBD2 (6 bases). Germline CDR1 reads SGHVS; CDR2 reads FQNEAQ. The CDR3 is made up of 16 amino acids. V was shortened by 1 base and J by 0 bases, with 11 bases between the two germline ends. The CDR3 region is CASSLVSGASTDTQYF. In nucleotides, the CDR3 is TGTGCCAGCAGCTTAGTTAGCGGAGCTAGCACAGATACGCAGTATTTT.

This chain connects TRBV2 to TRBJ2-7; 12 positions match TRBD2. The CDR3 totals 16 residues. Germline-derived CDR1 and CDR2 are SNHLY and FYNNEI. J was trimmed by 3 bases and V by 3 bases; bases with no gene match: 6. CDR3 sequence: CASSEIGTSGLYEQYF. CDR3 DNA: TGTGCCAGCAGTGAGATCGGGACTAGCGGGCTCTACGAGCAGTACTTC.

This clone was counted only a few times. The rearrangement joins TRBV14 to TRBJ1-2; D may be TRBD1 (6 bases). Deletions cut 4 bases from V and 4 bases from J, with 13 bases between. CDR1 is SGHDN and CDR2 is FVKESK in the germline V gene. The length of the CDR3 is 14 residues. DNA of the CDR3: TGTGCCAGCAGCCGCGGACAGCATACCTATGGCTACACCTTC. It codes for CASSRGQHTYGYTF.

This clone was seen only once. The rearrangement joins TRBV5-1 to TRBJ2-1, with D tentatively TRBD2 (5 bases). CDR1 is SGHRS and CDR2 is YFSETQ in the germline V gene. The germline V and J ends were trimmed by 5 bases and 8 bases, with 11 bases remaining between them. The CDR3 loop spans 12 amino acids. This CDR3 reads CASRGSADEQFF. In nucleotides, the CDR3 is TGCGCCAGCAGGGGTAGCGCAGATGAGCAGTTCTTC.

The chain employs TRBV24-1 and TRBJ1-2; D gene uncertain. The V gene's germline CDR1 is KGHDR and CDR2 SFDVKD. This CDR3 contains 14 residues. Trimming left V 0 bases short and J 3 bases short, with 7 bases between. This CDR3 is CATSDLRQDYGYTF. The CDR3, as DNA: TGTGCCACCAGTGATTTGAGGCAGGACTATGGCTACACCTTC.

V and J are TRBV5-4 and TRBJ1-1, with D unresolved. In germline, CDR1 is SGHNT, CDR2 YYREEE (reference sequence). V was trimmed by 4 bases and J by 0 bases, leaving 10 bases between them. This CDR3 comprises 14 residues. The CDR3, as DNA: TGTGCCAGCAGCGACATTAAAATGAACACTGAAGCTTTCTTT. It is translated as CASSDIKMNTEAFF. The variable domain in full, with the rest retrieved from reference TRBV5-4 and TRBJ1-1, is ETGVTQSPTHLIKTRGQQVTLRCSSQSGHNTVSWYQQALGQGPQFIFQYYREEENGRGNFPPRFSGLQFPNYSSELNVNALELDDSALYLCASSDIKMNTEAFFGQGTRLTVV.

This chain connects TRBV5-1 to TRBJ2-2; D unresolved. CDR3 size: 15 residues. V lost 0 bases and J lost 5, with 11 bases in between. From germline, CDR1 is SGHRS and CDR2 YFSETQ. Written as DNA, the CDR3 is TGCGCCAGCAGCTTGGGATCATTTGCGACCGGGGAGCTGTTTTTT. Translating gives CASSLGSFATGELFF.

Written as DNA, the CDR3 is TGTGCCAGCAGTTTCAAGACGGACAGTGAAGCTTTCTTT. Translation: CASSFKTDSEAFF. The chain uses TRBV6-5 and TRBJ1-1; D is possibly TRBD1 (6 bases). The CDR3 is 13 amino acids. V lost 4 bases and J 7 bases, leaving 13 bases between the germline ends. The germline gives CDR1 MNHEY, CDR2 SVGAGI.

This chain links TRBV4-1 with TRBJ1-3, with a tentative D call TRBD1 (5 bases). Deletions cut 2 bases from V and 0 bases from J, with 11 bases between. This CDR3 is 16 amino acids long. CDR1 is MGHRA and CDR2 is YSYEKL in the germline V gene. The CDR3 region has the DNA TGCGCCAGCAGCCAACCTCCGGGACTCTCTGGAAACACCATATATTTT. It codes for CASSQPPGLSGNTIYF.

This clone was counted once. CDR3 nucleotides: TGCGCCAGCAGCTTGGAGGGGGCCATGAACACTGAAGCTTTCTTT. It specifies CASSLEGAMNTEAFF. The chain couples TRBV5-1 to TRBJ1-1; 7 bases map to TRBD1. The CDR3 covers 15 residues. With V trimmed by 0 bases and J by 0 bases, 2 bases remained unmatched. From germline, CDR1 is SGHRS and CDR2 YFSETQ.

The CDR3 coding sequence is TGTGCCACAGGACAGGGCCCAAATGAGCAGTTCTTC. Translating gives CATGQGPNEQFF. The chain employs TRBV2 and TRBJ2-1; 8 bases match TRBD1. V lost 10 bases and J lost 7; bases outside the gene matches: 6. This CDR3 spans 12 amino acids. The germline V gene has CDR1 SNHLY and CDR2 FYNNEI. The full variable domain, in which reference TRBV2 and TRBJ2-1 provide the parts outside the CDR3, is EPEVTQTPSHQVTQMGQEVILRCVPISNHLYFYWYRQILGQKVEFLVSFYNNEISEKSEIFDDQFSVERPDGSNFTLKIRSTKLEDSAMYFCATGQGPNEQFFGPGTRLTVL.

This sequence joins TRBV7-9 and TRBJ1-5; TRBD1 matches at 9 bases. Germline lookup yields CDR1 SEHNR and CDR2 FQNEAQ (reference sequence). J gave up 2 bases and V 4 bases, and 9 bases lay outside the gene matches. The CDR3 totals 17 residues. The CDR3 DNA reads TGTGCCAGCAGCTCGGGACAGGGAGTAGCGGGCAATCAGCCCCAGCATTTT. Encoded protein: CASSSGQGVAGNQPQHF.

V is TRBV5-1 and J is TRBJ1-6, with 10 bases lining up with TRBD1. There are 15 residues in the CDR3. J was trimmed by 10 bases and V by 0 bases; bases with no gene match: 4. Germline CDR1 reads SGHRS; CDR2 reads YFSETQ. CDR3 amino acids: CASSLGTGGQSPLHF. The CDR3 nucleotides are TGCGCCAGCAGCTTGGGGACAGGGGGGCAATCACCCCTCCACTTT.

The chain combines TRBV18 with TRBJ2-7; D perhaps matches TRBD2 (5 bases). Trimming removed 5 bases at V and 1 base at J, with 18 bases between. Looked up from germline, CDR1 is KGHSH and CDR2 is LQKENI. This CDR3 region has 16 residues. CDR3: CASSSLGSLPSYEQYF. CDR3 coding DNA: TGTGCCAGCTCATCCCTAGGGAGTCTACCGTCCTACGAGCAGTACTTC. The full variable domain, in which reference TRBV18 and TRBJ2-7 provide the parts outside the CDR3, is NAGVMQNPRHLVRRRGQEARLRCSPMKGHSHVYWYRQLPEEGLKFMVYLQKENIIDESGMPKERFSAEFPKEGPSILRIQQVVRGDSAAYFCASSSLGSLPSYEQYFGPGTRLTVT.

A single count supports this clone. The gene calls are TRBV11-2 and TRBJ2-1; 7 bases map to TRBD2. This CDR3 has 16 residues. The germline V gene has CDR1 SGHAT and CDR2 FQNNGV. V lost 1 base and J lost 6; bases outside the gene matches: 9. CDR3 sequence (DNA): TGTGCCAGCAGCTTAGTTAGGTCGGGAGGCGGCAATGAGCAGTTCTTC. Translating it yields CASSLVRSGGGNEQFF.

This chain links TRBV9 with TRBJ2-5; no definite D call. Trimming stripped 4 bases from V and 0 bases from J, with 7 bases between. Germline assignment: CDR1 SGDLS and CDR2 YYNGEE. This CDR3 is built from 13 residues. The CDR3 spells CASSPQYQETQYF. The DNA for the CDR3 is TGTGCCAGCAGCCCTCAGTACCAAGAGACCCAGTACTTC.

In DNA, the CDR3 is TGTGCCACCAGCAGTAACCTAGCGGGAGTAGGTGAGCAGTTCTTC. Translation: CATSSNLAGVGEQFF. The rearrangement uses TRBV15 and TRBJ2-1; 10 bases match TRBD2. CDR3 size: 15 residues. Germline V gene sequence: CDR1 LNHNV, CDR2 YYDKDF (reference sequence). V trimming: 3 bases; J trimming: 9 bases; junction bases outside the gene matches: 8.

V gene TRBV7-9 combines with J gene TRBJ1-1; 9 bases match TRBD1. V trimming: 5 bases; J trimming: 6 bases; junction bases outside the gene matches: 10. The CDR3 length is 15 residues. Germline V lookup: CDR1 SEHNR, CDR2 FQNEAQ (reference sequence). Here the CDR3 reads CASSPGTGFVAEAFF. The CDR3 DNA reads as TGTGCCAGCAGCCCAGGGACAGGGTTCGTGGCTGAAGCTTTCTTT.

This clone was seen just once. The chain joins TRBV5-8 to TRBJ1-5; maybe TRBD1 (6 bases). Germline values: CDR1 SGHTS, CDR2 YDEGEE. The CDR3 has 16 amino acids. V was clipped by 1 base and J by 7 bases, with 18 bases between them. The CDR3 coding sequence is TGTGCCAGCAGCTTGTTAACAGGGAAACCGAAACAGCCCCAGCATTTT. Translating it yields CASSLLTGKPKQPQHF.

The chain links TRBV18 to TRBJ1-6; TRBD1 aligns across 7 bases. Germline V CDR1 and CDR2: KGHSH, LQKENI. V shed 3 bases and J 6 bases; nucleotides not matched to a gene: 5. The CDR3 has 15 residues. CDR3 residues: CASSPQGQPNSPLHF. The CDR3 DNA reads TGTGCCAGCTCACCGCAGGGACAGCCTAATTCACCCCTCCACTTT.

This chain uses TRBV7-9 with TRBJ2-1, with 8 bases aligning to TRBD2. From germline, CDR1 is SEHNR and CDR2 FQNEAQ (reference sequence). J lost 8 bases, V lost 4 bases, and 13 bases had no gene match. This CDR3 has 16 residues. The CDR3 sequence is CASSSRESGSWDEQFF. Here the CDR3 DNA reads TGTGCCAGCAGCTCCCGAGAGAGCGGGAGTTGGGATGAGCAGTTCTTC. The full variable domain, its missing parts supplied by reference TRBV7-9 and TRBJ2-1, is DTGVSQNPRHKITKRGQNVTFRCDPISEHNRLYWYRQTLGQGPEFLTYFQNEAQLEKSRLLSDRFSAERPKGSFSTLEIQRTEQGDSAMYLCASSSRESGSWDEQFFGPGTRLTVL.

The DNA for the CDR3 is TGTGCCAGCAGTGAAGACAGGGAAAAACTGTTTTTT. Its protein product is CASSEDREKLFF. The genes are TRBV2 and TRBJ1-4; tentative D call: TRBD1 (5 bases). Germline V gene lookup returns CDR1 SNHLY and CDR2 FYNNEI. V was pared by 1 base and J by 8 bases, with 5 bases between. This CDR3 has 12 residues.

This clone showed up just a few times. V gene TRBV19 combines with J gene TRBJ1-1, with D possibly being TRBD1 (6 bases). CDR1 LNHDA and CDR2 SQIVND come from the germline V gene (reference sequence). The CDR3 loop spans 16 amino acids. V was cut by 4 bases and J by 1 base, with 16 bases left in between. CDR3 protein: CASSTLVGTPNTEAFF. CDR3 sequence (DNA): TGTGCCAGTAGTACCTTAGTAGGGACACCGAACACTGAAGCTTTCTTT.